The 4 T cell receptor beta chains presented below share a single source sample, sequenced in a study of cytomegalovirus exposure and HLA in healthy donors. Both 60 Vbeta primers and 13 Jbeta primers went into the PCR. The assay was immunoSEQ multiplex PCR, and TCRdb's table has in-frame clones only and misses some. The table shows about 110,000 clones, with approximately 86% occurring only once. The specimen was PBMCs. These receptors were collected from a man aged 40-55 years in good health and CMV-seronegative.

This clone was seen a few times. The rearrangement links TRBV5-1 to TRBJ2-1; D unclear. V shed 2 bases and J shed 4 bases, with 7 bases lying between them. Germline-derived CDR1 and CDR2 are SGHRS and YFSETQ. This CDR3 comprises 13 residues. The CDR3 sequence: CASSFSGYNEQFF. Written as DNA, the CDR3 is TGCGCCAGCAGCTTTTCCGGGTACAATGAGCAGTTCTTC.

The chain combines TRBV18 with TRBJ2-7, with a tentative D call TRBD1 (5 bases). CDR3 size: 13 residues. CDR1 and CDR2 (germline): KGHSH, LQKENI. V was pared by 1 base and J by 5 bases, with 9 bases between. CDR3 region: CASSPQGQNEQYF. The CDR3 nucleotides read TGTGCCAGCTCACCACAGGGGCAAAACGAGCAGTACTTC.

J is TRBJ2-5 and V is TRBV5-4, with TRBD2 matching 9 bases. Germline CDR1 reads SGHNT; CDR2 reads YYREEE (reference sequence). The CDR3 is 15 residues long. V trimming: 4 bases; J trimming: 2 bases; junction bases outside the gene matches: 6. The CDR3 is CASSPSAGGQETQYF. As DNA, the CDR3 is TGTGCCAGCAGCCCCTCTGCGGGGGGGCAAGAGACCCAGTACTTC.

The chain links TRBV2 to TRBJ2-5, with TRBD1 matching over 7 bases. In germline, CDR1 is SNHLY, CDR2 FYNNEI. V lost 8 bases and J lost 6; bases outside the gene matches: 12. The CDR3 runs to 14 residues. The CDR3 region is CASGGQEGRKTQYF. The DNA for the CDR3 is TGTGCCAGCGGTGGACAGGAAGGGCGAAAGACCCAGTACTTC.